The 28 T cell receptor beta chains below were found in one sample sequenced in a study of prognosis after radiotherapy for stage I lung cancer (dated by TCRdb to about 2021). Data came from an Illumina HiSeq 3000. Two rounds of multiplex PCR were performed to amplify the TCR beta CDR3 region from genomic DNA. In the first round of PCR, primers specific to each TRBV and TRBJ gene were used, and the primer sequences are filed in Chinese patent CN105087789A. TCRdb took the public reads, trimmed them with fastp at Q25, ran MiXCR for clone calling and kept in-frame beta chains. Identical CDR3 proteins give one entry, which carries the most common genes and DNA. The sample profile shows some 13,000 distinct CDR3 sequences; approximately 47% of them were found once. The ten largest clones capture roughly 25% of the sample. The specimen was PBMCs, collected before or after stereotactic body radiation therapy (not recorded which). Source of these receptors: a donor aged 50 or older with non-small cell lung cancer.

Sample share makes this clonotype medium-sized. This chain links TRBV6-1 with TRBJ1-2; the D gene is possibly TRBD1 (5 bases). V lost 7 bases and J 4 bases, leaving 10 bases between the germline ends. CDR1 and CDR2 from the germline V gene are MNHNS and SASEGT. This CDR3 has 12 residues. This CDR3 is CASKQTVYGYTF. In nucleotides, the CDR3 is TGTGCCAGCAAACAGACAGTCTATGGCTACACCTTC.

Turning to this clonotype: Relative to the germline gene, one junction end is altered; a read error may explain this. V usage is TRBV7-8 and J usage is TRBJ1-5; D unclear. Germline V gene data show CDR1 as SGHVS and CDR2 as FQNEAQ. The CDR3 runs to 15 residues. CDR3 in amino acids: CASSLDGMSNKPQHF. The CDR3 DNA reads TGTGCCAGCAGCTTAGACGGGATGAGCAATAAGCCACAGCATTTT.

This clonotype was seen repeatedly, ten times or more. This chain links TRBV19 with TRBJ1-2; D is undetermined. V was cut by 0 bases and J by 0 bases, with 11 bases left in between. Looked up from germline, CDR1 is LNHDA and CDR2 is SQIVND (reference sequence). The CDR3 is 16 amino acids. Here the CDR3 DNA reads TGTGCCAGTAGTATAGACTCAGGTGGGACTAACTATGGCTACACCTTC. Its protein product is CASSIDSGGTNYGYTF.

Notes on this clonotype: A far larger clone differs by one base, so this is likely a read error. The chain has TRBV6-8 and TRBJ2-2; D is possibly TRBD1 or TRBD2 (5 bases each). Germline V lookup: CDR1 MNHGY, CDR2 SAAAGT. CDR3 length equals 17 residues. V dropped 7 bases and J dropped 4 bases, with 22 bases sitting between them. In DNA, the CDR3 is TGTGCCAGCAAAGGCGGTCCTCGGGACCACATCACCGGGGAGCTGTTTTTT. Translation: CASKGGPRDHITGELFF.

This clonotype was seen at least ten times. The chain recombines TRBV6-2 or TRBV6-3 with TRBJ1-1, with D unclear. Trimming left V 5 bases short and J 6 bases short, with 7 bases between. The germline gives CDR1 MNHEY, CDR2 SVGEGT. CDR3 length: 11 amino acids. Written as DNA, the CDR3 is TGTGCCAGCAGTGAATTCTCTGAAGCTTTCTTT. The encoded protein is CASSEFSEAFF.

This clonotype is labeled medium-sized (0.01 to 0.1%). The CDR3 nucleotides are TGTGCCAGCAGCTTATCGTCCGGTACGAACACCGGGGAGCTGTTTTTT. Translation: CASSLSSGTNTGELFF. The chain uses TRBV7-2 and TRBJ2-2, with D unclear. This CDR3 comprises 16 residues. CDR1 and CDR2 (germline): SGHTA, FQGNSA. Trimming stripped 2 bases from V and 0 bases from J, with 10 bases between.

This clonotype occurred many times. Just one base apart from a much larger clone, this may be a read error. V is TRBV6-9 and J is TRBJ2-3; the match to TRBD2 covers 10 bases. This CDR3 contains 17 residues. CDR1 and CDR2 from the germline V gene are MNHGY and SVAAGI. CDR3 protein: CASSFRSIAGGTDAQYF. CDR3 DNA sequence: TGTGCCAGCAGTTTCCGCTCGATAGCGGGGGGCACAGATGCGCAGTATTTT.

This sequence joins TRBV7-6 and TRBJ2-5, with 12 bases fitting TRBD1. The CDR3 extends over 16 amino acids. V was pared by 4 bases and J by 5 bases, with 8 bases of the junction left unmatched. Germline CDR1 and CDR2: SGHVS and FNYEAQ. CDR3 region: CASSSSGTGGVETQYF. The DNA of the CDR3 is TGTGCCAGCAGCTCCTCCGGGACAGGGGGCGTCGAGACCCAGTACTTC.

This clonotype is labeled medium-sized (0.01 to 0.1%). The V gene is TRBV11-3, the J gene TRBJ2-1; D remains unclear. CDR1 is SGHNT, CDR2 YENEEA, per germline. The CDR3 has 12 amino acids. V gave up 5 bases and J gave up 6 bases, with 8 bases separating them. The CDR3 here is CASSPHTNEQFF. The CDR3 nucleotides read TGTGCCAGCAGCCCACACACCAATGAGCAGTTCTTC. Full variable domain (rest looked up from reference TRBV11-3 and TRBJ2-1): EAGVVQSPRYKIIEKKQPVAFWCNPISGHNTLYWYLQNLGQGPELLIRYENEEAVDDSQLPKDRFSAERLKGVDSTLKIQPAELGDSAVYLCASSPHTNEQFFGPGTRLTVL.

Here the CDR3 DNA reads TGTGCCAGCAGTTCGGACCAGCAAGAGACCCAGTACTTC. It specifies CASSSDQQETQYF. V and J are TRBV27 and TRBJ2-5, with no clear D. V gave up 4 bases and J gave up 2 bases, with 8 bases separating them. The CDR3 consists of 13 residues. Germline CDR1 reads MNHEY; CDR2 reads SMNVEV (reference sequence).

This chain links TRBV7-9 with TRBJ2-6; D gene ambiguous. Deletions cut 5 bases from V and 4 bases from J, with 9 bases between. Germline CDR1 SEHNR, CDR2 FQNEAQ (reference sequence). The CDR3 runs 14 residues. The DNA for the CDR3 is TGTGCCAGCAGCGGCGTGGTGGGGGCCAACGTCCTGACTTTC. Encoded protein: CASSGVVGANVLTF. The full variable domain, in which reference TRBV7-9 and TRBJ2-6 provide the parts outside the CDR3, is DTGVSQNPRHKITKRGQNVTFRCDPISEHNRLYWYRQTLGQGPEFLTYFQNEAQLEKSRLLSDRFSAERPKGSFSTLEIQRTEQGDSAMYLCASSGVVGANVLTFGAGSRLTVL.

Comment on this clonotype: A far more abundant clone sits one base away, making this likely a read error. The V call is TRBV13, the J call TRBJ2-2; D uncertain. CDR3 size: 14 residues. Germline-derived CDR1 and CDR2 are PRHDT and FYEKMQ (reference sequence). Deletions cut 5 bases from V and 7 bases from J, with 14 bases between. In nucleotides, the CDR3 is TGTGCCAGCAGCCCTACGTCAGAGCTCGGGGAGCTGTTTTTT. Protein sequence: CASSPTSELGELFF. Full variable domain (remainder filled in from reference TRBV13 and TRBJ2-2): AAGVIQSPRHLIKEKRETATLKCYPIPRHDTVYWYQQGPGQDPQFLISFYEKMQSDKGSIPDRFSAQQFSDYHSELNMSSLELGDSALYFCASSPTSELGELFFGEGSRLTVL.

This clonotype is labeled as medium-sized. The V call is TRBV28, the J call TRBJ1-3; a weak D match, TRBD1 (5 bases). V lost 2 bases, J lost 0 bases, and 14 bases lay in between. CDR1 is MDHEN, CDR2 SYDVKM, per germline. The CDR3 is made up of 17 amino acids. The CDR3 sequence is CASSLPRDGDSGNTIYF. The CDR3 coding sequence is TGTGCCAGCAGTTTACCCCGGGACGGAGACTCTGGAAACACCATATATTTT. Combining the CDR3 with reference TRBV28 and TRBJ1-3 gives the whole variable domain DVKVTQSSRYLVKRTGEKVFLECVQDMDHENMFWYRQDPGLGLRLIYFSYDVKMKEKGDIPEGYSVSREKKERFSLILESASTNQTSMYLCASSLPRDGDSGNTIYFGEGSWLTVV.

Relative to its sample, this clonotype is medium-sized (0.01 to 0.1%). The gene calls are TRBV11-2 and TRBJ2-2; 12 nucleotides line up with TRBD2. CDR1 is SGHAT and CDR2 is FQNNGV in the germline V gene. The CDR3 runs 16 residues. The V segment lost 5 bases and the J segment 0 bases; nucleotides outside the gene matches: 1. The CDR3 DNA reads TGTGCCAGCAGCGGACTAGCGGGACCGAACACCGGGGAGCTGTTTTTT. Translation: CASSGLAGPNTGELFF.

At least ten counts were recorded for this clonotype. The chain carries TRBV4-1 and TRBJ2-7, with TRBD1 as a possible D gene (5 bases). Germline lookup yields CDR1 MGHRA and CDR2 YSYEKL. V lost 4 bases and J 0 bases, leaving 10 bases between the germline ends. CDR3 length: 14 amino acids. The CDR3 reads CASSRQRSSYEQYF. CDR3 nucleotide sequence: TGCGCCAGCAGCCGACAGAGGAGCTCCTACGAGCAGTACTTC.

This chain connects TRBV12-3 or TRBV12-4 to TRBJ2-3; possibly TRBD2 for D (5 bases). The V gene lost 7 bases and the J gene lost 8 bases, with 16 bases spanning the gap. This CDR3 contains 13 residues. CDR3 bases: TGTGCCAGCACCCTAGGCAGCGGAACTACGCAGTATTTT. This codes for CASTLGSGTTQYF.

This clonotype has only a few counts. V gene TRBV24-1 combines with J gene TRBJ2-1, with 9 bases that match TRBD2. The CDR3 length is 16 residues. Germline lookup yields CDR1 KGHDR and CDR2 SFDVKD. Losses at the gene ends were 4 bases for V and 0 bases for J; bases not matched to a gene: 3. In DNA, the CDR3 is TGTGCCACCAGTGACAGCGGGGGGAGCTCCTACAATGAGCAGTTCTTC. Its protein is CATSDSGGSSYNEQFF.

The rearrangement uses TRBV10-3 and TRBJ2-5; 7 bases agree with TRBD1. The CDR3 sequence is 20 residues long. Trimming took 2 bases from V and 4 from J; bases not matched to a gene: 22. Germline CDR1 and CDR2: ENHRY and SYGVKD. In nucleotides, the CDR3 is TGTGCCATCAGTGAGCGGTCAGGGGGAAGAGGCGGTTCCTCTCGAGAGACCCAGTACTTC. This codes for CAISERSGGRGGSSRETQYF.

Turning to this clonotype: A read error may account for a junction end that differs from germline. CDR3 bases: TGCAGTGCCTACAGGGGGGCGGGGGAGACCCAGCACTTC. Protein product: CSAYRGAGETQHF. This chain uses TRBV20-1 with TRBJ2-5, with a possible D match to TRBD1 (8 bases). The CDR3 loop spans 13 amino acids. CDR1 DFQATT and CDR2 SNEGSKA come from the germline V gene (reference sequence).

The sample holds many counts of this clonotype. The chain joins TRBV6-6 to TRBJ2-1; D gene uncertain. CDR3 length equals 16 residues. Trimming removed 1 base at V and 0 bases at J, with 10 bases between. Germline lookup yields CDR1 MNHNY and CDR2 SVGAGI (reference sequence). Here the CDR3 reads CASSYFQVTSYNEQFF. The CDR3 coding sequence is TGTGCCAGCAGTTACTTCCAGGTGACCTCCTACAATGAGCAGTTCTTC.

This clonotype is labeled medium-sized. The chain employs TRBV7-3 and TRBJ2-1; perhaps D is TRBD1 or TRBD2 (5 bases each). In germline, CDR1 is SGHTA, CDR2 FQGTGA. Trimming cost V 1 base and J 2 bases, with 33 bases left between them. This CDR3 contains 23 residues. The CDR3 region has the DNA TGTGCCAGCAGCTTAATATTCGAGTCGTCGGGACCCAGAGGGATCCGCCCCTACAATGAGCAGTTCTTC. Protein product: CASSLIFESSGPRGIRPYNEQFF.

This clonotype was detected many times. A single base separates this from a much larger clone, so it may be a read error. The rearrangement links TRBV6-1 to TRBJ2-5; a weak D match, TRBD2 (6 bases). The germline CDR1 and CDR2 sequences are MNHNS and SASEGT. CDR3 length: 14 residues. The ends were cut back, 6 bases at V and 5 bases at J, with 16 bases in the middle. The CDR3 sequence is CASRRTGVMETQYF. The DNA for the CDR3 is TGTGCCAGCAGAAGAACGGGAGTGATGGAGACCCAGTACTTC.

This clonotype was counted only a few times. A much larger clone lies one base from this, so it may be a read error. The gene calls are TRBV20-1 and TRBJ2-5, with 7 bases identical to TRBD2. Near its end, the DNA agrees better with TRBJ2-1, so the J call may be wrong. The V gene's germline CDR1 is DFQATT and CDR2 SNEGSKA (reference sequence). The CDR3 is 14 amino acids. CDR3 in DNA: TGCAGTGCTAGGGCTAGCGGAGTCGAAAATGAGCAGTTCTTC. Protein: CSARASGVENEQFF.

Ten or more counts support this clonotype. The chain couples TRBV7-9 to TRBJ2-1; D remains unclear. V lost 5 bases and J 4 bases, leaving 9 bases between the germline ends. The CDR3 is 13 residues long. Germline values: CDR1 SEHNR, CDR2 FQNEAQ (reference sequence). For the CDR3, the DNA is TGTGCCAGCAGCCCCCCATTATACAATGAGCAGTTCTTC. It specifies CASSPPLYNEQFF.

This clonotype appeared many times. This may be a read error, as it is one base from a much larger clone. The genes are TRBV2 and TRBJ1-6; no definite D call. Trimming removed 7 bases at V and 6 bases at J, with 4 bases between. Looked up from germline, CDR1 is SNHLY and CDR2 is FYNNEI. The CDR3 contains 11 residues. The CDR3 loop is CASTLNSPLHF. The CDR3 region has the DNA TGTGCCAGCACTCTTAATTCACCCCTCCACTTT.

This clonotype was found once. The chain carries TRBV4-2 and TRBJ1-6, with D hard to call. CDR1 is LGHNA and CDR2 is YNFKEQ in the germline V gene. The CDR3 is 15 residues long. Between the trimmed V and J ends, which lost 4 bases and 8 bases, there was a span of 15 bases. This chain's CDR3 is CASSRGSVEYSPLHF. For the CDR3, the DNA is TGTGCCAGCAGCCGCGGCAGTGTGGAGTATTCACCCCTCCACTTT.

This clonotype came up a few times. This sequence joins TRBV20-1 and TRBJ2-6; D uncertain. With 0 bases removed from V and 3 bases from J, the gap between germline ends came to 15 bases. CDR3 length: 17 amino acids. CDR1 and CDR2 from the germline V gene are DFQATT and SNEGSKA (reference sequence). The CDR3 sequence: CSARDQIPSGGANVLTF. The CDR3 DNA sequence: TGCAGTGCTAGAGATCAGATACCGTCAGGTGGGGCCAACGTCCTGACTTTC.

This clonotype is categorized as medium-sized (0.01 to 0.1%). The V gene is TRBV20-1, the J gene TRBJ2-3; 8 bases fit TRBD2. Germline lookup yields CDR1 DFQATT and CDR2 SNEGSKA (reference sequence). Trimming took 6 bases from V and 4 from J; bases not matched to a gene: 3. This CDR3 has 12 amino acids. For the CDR3, the DNA is TGCAGTGCCAAGGGACTAGCAGATACGCAGTATTTT. It specifies CSAKGLADTQYF.